This T cell receptor beta chain was recovered during a study of blood T cell repertoires in COVID-19. About the study: The United States, Italy and Spain provided the acute and convalescent COVID-19 samples.

Per the study methods: Amplification with reference gene primers provided the estimates of nucleated cell counts. TCRdb's copy holds only in-frame clones and misses some; the assay was immunoSEQ multiplex PCR. Clone size and the V and J calls come from that table; the DNA yielded D and trimming. The sample shows fewer than 350,000 clones, roughly 85% of them seen only once. The germline V gene has CDR1 SGDLS and CDR2 YYNGEE. V lost 3 bases to trimming and J lost 1 base, with 13 bases between them. There are 15 residues in the CDR3. Participants came from 24 US areas, aged about 18 to 95 years. The table lists this clone with a count of one.

Sequenced input: PBMCs or T cells enriched from blood (not recorded which). This clonotype originated in a woman aged 45-59 years who had recovered from COVID-19. The V call is TRBV9, the J call TRBJ1-1; a possible D gene is TRBD1 (5 bases). The CDR3 bases are TGTGCCAGCAGCGGTCGGGGGGTTAAGAACACTGAAGCTTTCTTT. Its translation is CASSGRGVKNTEAFF.